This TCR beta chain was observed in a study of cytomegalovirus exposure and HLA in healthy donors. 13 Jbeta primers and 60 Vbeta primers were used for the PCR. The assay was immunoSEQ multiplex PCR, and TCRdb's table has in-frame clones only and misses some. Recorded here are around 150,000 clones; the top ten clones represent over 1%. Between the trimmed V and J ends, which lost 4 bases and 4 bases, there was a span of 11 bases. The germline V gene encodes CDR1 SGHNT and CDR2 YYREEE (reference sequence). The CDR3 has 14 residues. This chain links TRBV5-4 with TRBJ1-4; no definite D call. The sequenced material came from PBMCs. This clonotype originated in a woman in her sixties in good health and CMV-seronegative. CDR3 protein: CASSDQRVNEKLFF. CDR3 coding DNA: TGTGCCAGCAGCGACCAGCGAGTTAATGAAAAACTGTTTTTT.